Listed below are T cell receptor beta chains from one sample, sequenced in a study of cytomegalovirus exposure and HLA in healthy donors. TCRdb's copy holds only in-frame clones and misses some; the assay was immunoSEQ multiplex PCR. The sample consists of around 170,000 clones, about 77% of them appearing once. The sample consisted of PBMCs. The origin of the receptors is a woman in her 30s in good health and CMV-seropositive. The CDR3 runs from the conserved cysteine through the conserved F or W. A D gene is named only where the DNA matches it firmly. Only part of the rows carry a size: once, few, many, or a class if the clone is expanded.

.	TRBV21-1	TRBJ2-7	.	15	TGTGCCAGCAGCAAAGCGCTTTATGAGGGTTTCGAGCAGTACTTC	CASSKALYEGFEQYF
few	TRBV5-5	TRBJ2-2	.	16	TGTGCCAGCAGCTCTCCGGTAGGCAGGTACACCGGGGAGCTGTTTTTT	CASSSPVGRYTGELFF
.	TRBV11-2	TRBJ1-5	TRBD1	14	TGTGCCAGCAGCTCAGGAACAGGGGTCCAGCCCCAGCATTTT	CASSSGTGVQPQHF
once	TRBV6-5	TRBJ1-1	.	14	TGTGCCAGCCCAAAGAGAGGGCGGGATACTGAAGCTTTCTTT	CASPKRGRDTEAFF
.	TRBV5-4	TRBJ2-1	TRBD1	15	TGTGCCCTCACCACCGGGACAGGGTTCGACAATGAGCAGTTCTTC	CALTTGTGFDNEQFF
.	TRBV27	TRBJ2-1	.	19	TGTGCCAGCAGTTTATCGTCTGACGGCGGGTTCCTCTTGAGCAATGAGCAGTTCTTC	CASSLSSDGGFLLSNEQFF
.	TRBV6-1	TRBJ1-1	.	15	TGTGCCAGCAGTTCCCACCCCGAGGTGAACACTGAAGCTTTCTTT	CASSSHPEVNTEAFF
.	TRBV11-3	TRBJ2-1	TRBD1	15	TGTGCCAGCAGCCGAGGGACAGGGGGCGCAGATGAGCAGTTCTTC	CASSRGTGGADEQFF
.	TRBV6-6	TRBJ2-7	.	15	TGTGCCAGCAGTTACGCGTCCGATAATAGTTACGAGCAGTACTTC	CASSYASDNSYEQYF
.	TRBV7-9	TRBJ1-6	.	15	TGTGCCAGCAGCTCCAAGGGGATAAGGGCTTCACCCCTCCACTTT	CASSSKGIRASPLHF
.	TRBV5-4	TRBJ1-2	.	14	TGTGCCAGCAGCCGGGACACGGGAAACTATGGCTACACCTTC	CASSRDTGNYGYTF
.	TRBV6-6	TRBJ2-2	.	15	TGTGCCAGCAGTTATGGGGGGAGGATGACCGGGGAGCTGTTTTTT	CASSYGGRMTGELFF
.	TRBV5-1	TRBJ2-7	TRBD1	16	TGCGCCAGCAGCTTGGCGACAGGGACAGGGCAGACCTGGCAGTACTTC	CASSLATGTGQTWQYF
few	TRBV7-9	TRBJ2-7	TRBD1	14	TGTGCCAGCAGCGTAGACAGGGATCTCTACGAGCAGTACTTC	CASSVDRDLYEQYF
.	TRBV7-8	TRBJ1-2	TRBD1	18	TGTGCCAGCAGCCGCGCCCGAGCTATTCGACAGGGAGGATATGGCTACACCTTC	CASSRARAIRQGGYGYTF
.	TRBV4-3	TRBJ2-1	.	16	TGCGCCAGCAGTCCCGGGCCACTACAACGGGGCAATGAGCAGTTCTTC	CASSPGPLQRGNEQFF
.	TRBV2	TRBJ1-3	TRBD1	15	TGTGCCAGCAGTGAAGACAGGGGCTTAGGAAACACCATATATTTT	CASSEDRGLGNTIYF
.	TRBV5-1	TRBJ2-1	TRBD2	16	TGCGCCAGCAGCTTAAGGCAGCGGGGGGGCGGGAATGAGCAGTTCTTC	CASSLRQRGGGNEQFF
.	TRBV5-6	TRBJ2-5	TRBD1	14	TGTGCCAGCAGCCCTGGACAGGGTTGGGAGACCCAGTACTTC	CASSPGQGWETQYF
once	TRBV4-3	TRBJ1-5	.	15	TGCGCCAGCAGCCAAGGATTAGGCGGGGCACAGCCCCAGCATTTT	CASSQGLGGAQPQHF
.	TRBV7-9	TRBJ1-6	TRBD1	16	TGTGCCAGCAGCGAGGACAGGGGACCCTATAATTCACCCCTCCACTTT	CASSEDRGPYNSPLHF
.	TRBV19	TRBJ1-5	.	16	TGTGCCAGTAGTATAGGGGCCCGCCAGAGCAATCAGCCCCAGCATTTT	CASSIGARQSNQPQHF
once	TRBV21-1	TRBJ1-3	.	13	TGTGCCAGCAGTGGGGACAGGGGAAACACCATATATTTT	CASSGDRGNTIYF
.	TRBV27	TRBJ2-2	.	15	TGTGCCAGCTTCGGTGGGGGGATGCATCCCGGGGAGCTGTTTTTT	CASFGGGMHPGELFF